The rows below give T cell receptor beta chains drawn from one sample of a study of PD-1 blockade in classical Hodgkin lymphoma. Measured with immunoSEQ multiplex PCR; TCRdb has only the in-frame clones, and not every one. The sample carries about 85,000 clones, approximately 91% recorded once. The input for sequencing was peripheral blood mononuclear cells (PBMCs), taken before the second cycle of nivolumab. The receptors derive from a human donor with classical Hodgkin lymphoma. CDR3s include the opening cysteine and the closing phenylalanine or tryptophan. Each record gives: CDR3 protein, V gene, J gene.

CDR3: CAWSVLAGGGDTQYF; V: TRBV30; J: TRBJ2-3
CDR3: CASSQPRQAVYGYTF; V: TRBV4-1; J: TRBJ1-2
CDR3: CAISWSEVGELFF; V: TRBV10-3; J: TRBJ2-2
CDR3: CASSSGTSGSLSYEQYF; V: TRBV5-8; J: TRBJ2-7
CDR3: CASRQGNEKLFF; V: TRBV7-9; J: TRBJ1-4
CDR3: CASSTDRDYGYTF; V: TRBV2; J: TRBJ1-2
CDR3: CASSRPLALYNEQFF; V: TRBV27; J: TRBJ2-1
CDR3: CASSLVSGSLDTQYF; V: TRBV5-1; J: TRBJ2-3
CDR3: CAWNDLGGAFF; V: TRBV30; J: TRBJ1-1
CDR3: CASSPQEGLGNTIYF; V: TRBV7-2; J: TRBJ1-3
CDR3: CASNRDRNTGELFF; V: TRBV10-1; J: TRBJ2-2
CDR3: CASSNIYSGNTIYF; V: TRBV5-6; J: TRBJ1-3
CDR3: CAIGGNLSYEQYF; V: TRBV10-3; J: TRBJ2-7
CDR3: CASSYGLAGSFTDTQYF; V: TRBV9; J: TRBJ2-3
CDR3: CASSEGHSSNQPQHF; V: TRBV5-5; J: TRBJ1-5
CDR3: CASSQVFREQYF; V: TRBV14; J: TRBJ2-7
CDR3: CASSAAGLSYEQYF; V: TRBV7-2; J: TRBJ2-7
CDR3: CASSYSGDSNQPQHF; V: TRBV6-5; J: TRBJ1-5
CDR3: CASSELPGQSYEQYF; V: TRBV10-1; J: -
CDR3: CASSLGRFFSYNEQFF; V: TRBV5-1; J: TRBJ2-1
CDR3: CASSELSGISRELFF; V: TRBV5-6; J: TRBJ2-2
CDR3: CASSKGAREQYF; V: TRBV21-1; J: TRBJ2-7
CDR3: CASRPSGQGVETQYF; V: TRBV6-4; J: TRBJ2-5
CDR3: CASSFAAIPLNEQFF; V: TRBV28; J: TRBJ2-1
CDR3: CAISFDGKNTGELFF; V: TRBV10-3; J: TRBJ2-2
CDR3: CASSWTGISNQPQHF; V: TRBV27; J: TRBJ1-5
CDR3: CASSWGLGEKLFF; V: TRBV4-1; J: TRBJ1-4
CDR3: CASSPSGGGSYNEQFF; V: TRBV7-9; J: TRBJ2-1
CDR3: CASSTVRGLYGYTF; V: TRBV19; J: TRBJ1-2
CDR3: CASSLPGQGNEQFF; V: TRBV27; J: TRBJ2-1
CDR3: CASSLKGFPGGGQPQHF; V: TRBV5-6; J: TRBJ1-5
CDR3: CSALAPYRSYEQYF; V: TRBV29-1; J: TRBJ2-7
CDR3: CASSLKGDRDRGQNTQYF; V: TRBV7-9; J: TRBJ2-3
CDR3: CAIGRAFYEQYF; V: TRBV10-3; J: TRBJ2-7
CDR3: CASSRQSGELFF; V: TRBV11-3; J: TRBJ2-2
CDR3: CASSIGNRGADTQYF; V: TRBV19; J: TRBJ2-3
CDR3: CASRTGSSGANVLTF; V: TRBV5-1; J: TRBJ2-6
CDR3: CASSLVLNGRALGTQYF; V: TRBV7-6; J: TRBJ2-5
CDR3: CASSPEQGGLSGELFF; V: TRBV18; J: TRBJ2-2
CDR3: CASGGRLMGEQYF; V: TRBV25-1; J: -
CDR3: CASSPRTGSYEQYF; V: TRBV5-1; J: TRBJ2-7
CDR3: CASSFPLAGNHLTDTQYF; V: TRBV7-9; J: TRBJ2-3
CDR3: CASSLDVAGVVNNEQFF; V: TRBV28; J: TRBJ2-1
CDR3: CASSSRSGVGGTDTQYF; V: TRBV7-6; J: TRBJ2-3
CDR3: CASSQPRVSGANVLTF; V: TRBV4-1; J: TRBJ2-6
CDR3: CASNSWTSGIDTQYF; V: TRBV5-4; J: TRBJ2-3
CDR3: CASSSYDRTSNQPQHF; V: TRBV28; J: TRBJ1-5
CDR3: CASSLEGSGANVLTF; V: TRBV5-1; J: TRBJ2-6
CDR3: CASSPYGGGTDTQYF; V: TRBV5-5; J: TRBJ2-3